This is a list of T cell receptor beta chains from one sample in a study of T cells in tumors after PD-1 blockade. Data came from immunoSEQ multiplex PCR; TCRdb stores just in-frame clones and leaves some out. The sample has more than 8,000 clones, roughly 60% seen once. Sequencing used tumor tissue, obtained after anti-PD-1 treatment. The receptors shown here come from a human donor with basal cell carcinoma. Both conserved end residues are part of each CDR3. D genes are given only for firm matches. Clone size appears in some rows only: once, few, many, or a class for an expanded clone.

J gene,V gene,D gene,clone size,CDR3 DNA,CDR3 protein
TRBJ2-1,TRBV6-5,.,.,TGTGCCAGCAGTTTCCGGTATGGGGATTACAATGAGCAGTTCTTC,CASSFRYGDYNEQFF
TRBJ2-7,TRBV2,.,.,TGTGCCAGCAGAACGGGGCCCGGGGCCTACGAGCAGTACTTC,CASRTGPGAYEQYF
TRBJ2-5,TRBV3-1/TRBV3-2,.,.,TGTGCCAGCAGCCAAGGGGTGTCGGGAATGGGGGGGCCCCTAGAGACCCAGTACTTC,CASSQGVSGMGGPLETQYF
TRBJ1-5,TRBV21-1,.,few,TGTGCCAGCAGCAATAATGGACAGGTTAGCAATCAGCCCCAGCATTTT,CASSNNGQVSNQPQHF
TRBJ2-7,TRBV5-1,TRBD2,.,TGCGCCAGCAGCTTGGGGGAGGGTTCCTACGAGCAGTACTTC,CASSLGEGSYEQYF
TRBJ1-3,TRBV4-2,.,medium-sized,TGTGCCAGCAGCCAAGAGGGGGGCTCTGGAAACACCATATATTTT,CASSQEGGSGNTIYF
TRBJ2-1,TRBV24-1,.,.,TGTGCCACCAGTGAAGGGACTGCCCCCTACAATGAGCAGTTCTTC,CATSEGTAPYNEQFF
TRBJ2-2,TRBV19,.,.,TGTGCCAGTAGTATAGATAAGGGCGGGGAGCTGTTTTTT,CASSIDKGGELFF
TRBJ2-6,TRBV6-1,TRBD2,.,TGTGCCAGCAGTGAATCGGGAGGGTTTGGGGCCAACGTCCTGACTTTC,CASSESGGFGANVLTF
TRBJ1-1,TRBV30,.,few,TGTGCCTGGGGGACACACAACACTGAAGCTTTCTTT,CAWGTHNTEAFF
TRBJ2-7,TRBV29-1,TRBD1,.,TGCAGCGCCCAGAAATTACTGGACAGGGGTGCCGAGCAGTACTTC,CSAQKLLDRGAEQYF
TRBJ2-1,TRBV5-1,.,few,TGCGCCAGCAGCGCCGAACAGGGATACAAGCAGTTCTTC,CASSAEQGYKQFF
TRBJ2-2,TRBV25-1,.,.,TGTGCCAGCAGAGCGTTAGGGGTCACCGGGGAGCTGTTTTTT,CASRALGVTGELFF
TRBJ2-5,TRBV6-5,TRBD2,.,TGTGCCAGCAGTCGACTAGCCTCCCAAGAGACCCAGTACTTC,CASSRLASQETQYF
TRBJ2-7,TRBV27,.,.,TGTGCCAGCAGTTACAACTACGAGCAGTACTTC,CASSYNYEQYF
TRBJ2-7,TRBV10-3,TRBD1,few,TGTGCCATCAGTGAGCGGGTTGGGGACAGATCCTACGAGCAGTACTTC,CAISERVGDRSYEQYF
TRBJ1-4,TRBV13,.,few,TGTGCCACCCAGGACCGTTCAACTAATGAAAAACTGTTTTTT,CATQDRSTNEKLFF
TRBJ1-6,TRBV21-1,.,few,TGTGCCAGCAGCAAACGGGGGGAGAGCTATAATTCACCCCTCCACTTT,CASSKRGESYNSPLHF
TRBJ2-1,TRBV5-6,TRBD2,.,TGTGCCAGCAGCTCCTTAGCGGGGGCGGACAATGAGCAGTTCTTC,CASSSLAGADNEQFF
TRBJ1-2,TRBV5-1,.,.,TGCGCCAGCAGCTTGGAGGGATCCTCCTATGGCTACACCTTC,CASSLEGSSYGYTF
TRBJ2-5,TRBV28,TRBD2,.,TGTGCCAGCAGTATCGCGGGGGGGGCGAGGGAGACCCAGTACTTC,CASSIAGGARETQYF
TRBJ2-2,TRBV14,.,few,TGTGCCAGCAGCCAAGCCACCGGGGAGCTGTTTTTT,CASSQATGELFF
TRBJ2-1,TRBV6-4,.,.,TGTGCCAGCAGTGACTCGGGGGATCCCTACAATGAGCAGTTCTTC,CASSDSGDPYNEQFF
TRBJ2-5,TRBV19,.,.,TGTGCCAGTAGTATGTATTCACAAGAGACCCAGTACTTC,CASSMYSQETQYF
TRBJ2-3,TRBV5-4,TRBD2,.,TGTGCCAGCAGCCCCGAGACTAGCGAGAGCACCGCAGATACGCAGTATTTT,CASSPETSESTADTQYF
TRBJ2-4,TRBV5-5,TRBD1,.,TGTGCCAGCAGCCATCGGACAGGGTGGAGGGACATTCAGTACTTC,CASSHRTGWRDIQYF
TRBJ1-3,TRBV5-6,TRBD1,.,TGTGCCAGCAGCTCACGGACAGGGTTTGGAAACACCATATATTTT,CASSSRTGFGNTIYF
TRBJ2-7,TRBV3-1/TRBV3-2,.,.,TGTGCCAGCAGCCAAGCCCTGAGGGGGAACTCCTACGAGCAGTACTTC,CASSQALRGNSYEQYF
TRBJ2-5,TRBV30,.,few,TGTGCCTGGACTATGGGACGATTGGGGGAGACCCAGTACTTC,CAWTMGRLGETQYF
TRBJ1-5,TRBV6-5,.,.,TGTGCCAGCAGTCAGGGGATGGACAATCAGCCCCAGCATTTT,CASSQGMDNQPQHF
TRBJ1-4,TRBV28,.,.,TGTGCCAGCAGTTCGAGAGGGTTGGGAGAAAAACTGTTTTTT,CASSSRGLGEKLFF
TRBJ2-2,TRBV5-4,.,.,TGTGCCAGCAGCGCGGGACAGCGTTACACCGGGGAGCTGTTTTTT,CASSAGQRYTGELFF
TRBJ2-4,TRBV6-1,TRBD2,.,TGTGCCAGCAGTGAAGCCGGGGGGTTTGCCAAAAACATTCAGTACTTC,CASSEAGGFAKNIQYF
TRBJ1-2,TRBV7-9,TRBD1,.,TGTGCCAGCAGCCCCGGGACAGACTATGGCTACACCTTC,CASSPGTDYGYTF
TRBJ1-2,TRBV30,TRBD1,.,TGTGCCTGGAGTCCCCGATGGACAGGGGATGGCTACACCTTC,CAWSPRWTGDGYTF
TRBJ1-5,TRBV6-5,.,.,TGTGCCAGCAGACCTTCGGCGGATAGCAATCAGCCCCAGCATTTT,CASRPSADSNQPQHF
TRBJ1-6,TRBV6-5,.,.,TGTGCCAGCAGTTCTTTTGAAGTCAGGGGATTATCACCCCTCCACTTT,CASSSFEVRGLSPLHF
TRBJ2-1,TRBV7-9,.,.,TGTGCCAGCAGCCATCGGGGTCCCGACAATGAGCAGTTCTTC,CASSHRGPDNEQFF
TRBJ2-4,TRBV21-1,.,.,TGTGCCAGCAGCAAAGTAAGAGGACAGCTAGCCAAAAACATTCAGTACTTC,CASSKVRGQLAKNIQYF
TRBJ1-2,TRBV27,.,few,TGTGCCAGCAGTTTACTCAGGCCAATTCCCAACGAGGACCAAATAAACTATGGCTACACCTTC,CASSLLRPIPNEDQINYGYTF
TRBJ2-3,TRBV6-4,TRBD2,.,TGTGCCAGCAGTGACGGTAGCGGGGGGCCGGGAGATACGCAGTATTTT,CASSDGSGGPGDTQYF